This passage covers 4 T cell receptor beta chains from one sample sequenced in a study of blood T cell repertoires in COVID-19. TCRdb's table, derived via immunoSEQ multiplex PCR, lists solely in-frame clones and lacks some. The profile covers about 180,000 clones, with 80% to 90% appearing a single time and roughly 9.1% taken by the ten largest. The sequencing sample was made of peripheral blood. The source of these receptors is a man aged 45-65 years with active or convalescent COVID-19.

This chain joins TRBV7-9 and TRBJ1-2; no definite D call. Trimming removed 8 bases from V and 4 bases from J, with 11 bases in between. The germline V gene has CDR1 SEHNR and CDR2 FQNEAQ (reference sequence). This CDR3 is built from 12 residues. CDR3: CASEGIAYGYTF. CDR3 sequence (DNA): TGTGCCAGCGAGGGAATCGCCTATGGCTACACCTTC.

This clone was detected only once. V is TRBV28 and J is TRBJ1-2; D is unresolved. CDR1 is MDHEN and CDR2 is SYDVKM in the germline V gene. This CDR3 is 14 amino acids long. Trimming shortened V by 5 bases and J by 3 bases, and 13 bases separated the two germline ends. CDR3 in DNA: TGTGCCAGCAGTATAGACATGACGCACTATGGCTACACCTTC. Translated: CASSIDMTHYGYTF.

V and J are TRBV7-9 and TRBJ2-3; D may be TRBD1 (6 bases). From germline, CDR1 is SEHNR and CDR2 FQNEAQ (reference sequence). Trimming took off 2 bases at V and 2 bases at J, with 14 bases between the two ends. CDR3 size: 16 residues. The DNA for the CDR3 is TGTGCCAGCAGCTTACTGCGTGGGGGCCTCACAGATACGCAGTATTTT. This sequence encodes CASSLLRGGLTDTQYF.

Concerning this clone: In the same sample, other DNA sequences code for this CDR3. The chain employs TRBV2 and TRBJ2-7, with D maybe TRBD1 (6 bases). Looked up from germline, CDR1 is SNHLY and CDR2 is FYNNEI. The CDR3 has 11 amino acids. V was pared by 6 bases and J by 4 bases, with 7 bases between. CDR3 amino acids: CASSDRYEQYF. As DNA, the CDR3 is TGTGCCAGCAGCGACAGGTACGAGCAGTACTTC.